This T cell receptor beta chain was sequenced for a study of T cell responses to AZD1222 COVID-19 vaccine. Germline-derived CDR1 and CDR2 are SGHRS and YFSETQ. CDR3 size: 16 residues. V lost 3 bases, J lost 1 base, and 8 bases stayed unmatched. Assay used: immunoSEQ multiplex PCR; TCRdb lists only in-frame clones, some missing. In the table there are 85,000 to 130,000 clones, around 91% of which are singletons. The source is an adult in good health. Material: peripheral blood, obtained on day 0 of AZD1222 vaccination. The chain has TRBV5-1 and TRBJ2-5, with 8 nucleotides matching TRBD2. The CDR3 nucleotides are TGCGCCAGCAGCTGGGCACCCGGGGGGGCCCAAGAGACCCAGTACTTC. Translating gives CASSWAPGGAQETQYF.